Shown below are 25 T cell receptor delta chains from a single sample sequenced in a study of γδ T cells in repeated Plasmodium falciparum infection. TCRdb reprocessed the multiplex PCR reads using CATT. The data show about 89,000 delta-chain clones, with almost 1.5% seen just once and more than 7.5% held by the top ten. Vgamma9/Vdelta2+ and Vdelta2-negative gammadelta T cells were flow-sorted from PBMC for bulk sequencing. Material for sequencing was gamma-delta T cells from blood. The source of these receptors is a pool of human donors (malaria-infected and uninfected, not separated).

Regarding this clone: The TCRdb protein comes from a much larger clone and disagrees with this DNA's translation at residue 12, likely due to a read error; the protein given here is derived from the DNA. V is TRDV2 and J is TRDJ1, with 12 nucleotides matching TRDD3. This CDR3 comprises 19 residues. With V trimmed by 0 bases and J by 0 bases, 10 bases remained unmatched. Per germline, CDR1 GEAIGNYY and CDR2 EKD. In DNA, the CDR3 is TGTGCCTGTGACACCCTCCTACTGGGGGATACCCACTACACCGATAAACTCATCTTT. This encodes CACDTLLLGDTHYTDKLIF.

Remarks on this clone: TCRdb shows a much larger clone's protein in place of this DNA's translation, and the two differ at residue 13, likely through a read error; the protein shown is translated from the DNA. The rearrangement joins TRDV1 to TRDJ1; 10 bases are a match to TRDD3. The J gene, not given by TCRdb, was assigned here from a germline match of the nucleotide sequence. CDR1 is TSWWSYY, CDR2 QGS, per germline. The CDR3 extends over 24 amino acids. With V trimmed by 1 base and J by 3 bases, 29 bases remained unmatched. CDR3 in amino acids: CALGEPRLCNTACWGIEEPDKLIF. The CDR3 bases are TGTGCTCTTGGGGAACCCCGGCTCTGTAATACTGCATGCTGGGGGATAGAGGAGCCCGATAAACTCATCTTT.

Notes on this clone: Since a far larger clone is one base different, this is likely a read error. The same CDR3 also results from other DNA sequences found in this sample. This sequence joins TRDV2 and TRDJ1, with 9 positions matching TRDD3. The CDR3 runs to 14 residues. Trimming removed 1 base from V and 8 bases from J; junction bases left unmatched: 7. Germline V gene lookup returns CDR1 GEAIGNYY and CDR2 EKD. The CDR3 bases are TGTGCCTGTGACACTTTGGTACTGGGGGACAAACTCATCTTT. Its protein is CACDTLVLGDKLIF.

This clone occurred many times. Additional DNA sequences in this sample encode the identical CDR3. V usage is TRDV1 and J usage is TRDJ1; 9 bases are a match to TRDD3. CDR3 length equals 24 residues. J was trimmed by 0 bases and V by 2 bases; bases with no gene match: 28. In germline, CDR1 is TSWWSYY, CDR2 QGS. The CDR3 DNA reads TGTGCTCTTGGGGAAATTCTCCTATTATCTAGGCAGGGGGATACCGCGCCCTACACCGATAAACTCATCTTT. This sequence encodes CALGEILLLSRQGDTAPYTDKLIF.

The sample holds a few counts of this clone. TCRdb records a much larger clone's protein for this DNA, with a difference at residue 3 that likely arises from a read error; the protein given is the translation of the DNA. V is TRDV2 and J is TRDJ1; 7 positions match TRDD3. No J gene is reported in TCRdb; it was inferred here by comparing the DNA with germline. Germline assignment: CDR1 GEAIGNYY and CDR2 EKD. This CDR3 is built from 17 residues. CDR3 nucleotides: TGTGCCTGGGACACCGTGGGGGAGGCCCCGAGAACCGATAAACTCATCTTT. Amino acids: CAWDTVGEAPRTDKLIF.

This clone was counted between two and nine times. The protein recorded in TCRdb matches a much larger clone and deviates from this DNA's translation at residue 5, suggesting a read error; the protein here is obtained by translating the DNA. The rearrangement joins TRDV1 to TRDJ1; D is unresolved. The J gene, missing from TCRdb, was assigned here through DNA to germline matching. Germline CDR1 and CDR2: TSWWSYY and QGS. Deletions cut 4 bases from V and 0 bases from J, with 30 bases between. The CDR3 covers 21 residues. CDR3 loop: CALGGPSLRFDKSSYTDKLIF. In DNA form, the CDR3 reads TGTGCTCTTGGGGGACCCAGCCTTAGGTTTGATAAAAGCTCGTACACCGATAAACTCATCTTT.

In the case of this clone: A far larger clone is a single base away, which makes a read error likely. Within the sample, other DNA sequences also encode this same CDR3. The chain recombines TRDV1 with TRDJ1, with TRDD3 matching 7 bases. The CDR3 is 13 residues long. CDR1 is TSWWSYY and CDR2 is QGS in the germline V gene. With 9 bases clipped from V and 4 bases from J, the junction kept 8 bases outside the gene matches. The CDR3 protein is CALGRGMVDKLIF. In DNA, the CDR3 is TGTGCTCTCGGTAGGGGGATGGTCGATAAACTCATCTTT.

Comment on this clone: The amino acid sequence in TCRdb belongs to a much larger clone and departs from this DNA's translation at residue 5, likely a sequencing read error; the sequence shown is translated from the DNA. The chain joins TRDV1 to TRDJ1, with 8 bases identical to TRDD3. The J gene, missing from TCRdb, was assigned here through DNA to germline matching. Germline-derived CDR1 and CDR2 are TSWWSYY and QGS. V dropped 5 bases and J dropped 0; count of bases not matched to a gene: 23. This CDR3 is built from 21 residues. Here the CDR3 reads CALGKRPFFPLLLGDTDKLIF. CDR3 DNA sequence: TGTGCTCTTGGGAAACGGCCCTTTTTCCCACTTTTACTGGGGGACACCGATAAACTCATCTTT.

Note on this clone: It is likely a read error: a sequence one base away is far more abundant. In the same sample, other DNA sequences code for this CDR3. The chain has TRDV1 and TRDJ1, with D hard to call. In the absence of a J gene in TCRdb, the DNA was matched to germline to assign it here. V was pared by 2 bases and J by 3 bases, with 25 bases between. The germline V gene encodes CDR1 TSWWSYY and CDR2 QGS. The CDR3 extends over 19 amino acids. CDR3 region: CALGEYTALPAVGADKLIF. The DNA of the CDR3 is TGTGCTCTTGGGGAATATACCGCGCTGCCGGCAGTGGGAGCCGATAAACTCATCTTT.

This clone was counted a few times. The mismatch at residue 3 between this DNA's translation and the TCRdb protein of a much larger clone likely reflects a read error; the protein shown is translated from the DNA. This chain links TRDV1 with TRDJ1, with D perhaps TRDD3 (6 bases). Germline V gene lookup returns CDR1 TSWWSYY and CDR2 QGS. This CDR3 is built from 15 residues. As DNA, the CDR3 is TGTGCTCCTGGGGACCTCCACCATGGGGGCGATAAACTCATCTTT. This encodes CAPGDLHHGGDKLIF.

This clone came up many times. The V gene is TRDV2, the J gene TRDJ1; 9 bases fit TRDD3. Germline trimming cut 2 bases from V and 0 bases from J; bases unmatched to any gene: 6. This CDR3 has 16 amino acids. The germline V gene encodes CDR1 GEAIGNYY and CDR2 EKD. The CDR3 nucleotides are TGTGCCTGTGACAAGCTGGGGGATCTTAACACCGATAAACTCATCTTT. Residues: CACDKLGDLNTDKLIF.

This clone turned up a few times. The protein that TCRdb holds for this DNA derives from a much larger clone and differs from the translated DNA at residue 8, which likely indicates a read error; the protein shown here is translated from the DNA. V is TRDV2 and J is TRDJ1, with TRDD3 matching 10 bases. The J gene is absent in TCRdb and was assigned here via DNA matching to germline. Per the germline V gene, CDR1 is GEAIGNYY and CDR2 is EKD. J was trimmed by 0 bases and V by 3 bases; bases with no gene match: 3. CDR3 length equals 15 residues. The CDR3 loop reads CACDWGIPHTDKLIF. As DNA, the CDR3 is TGTGCCTGTGACTGGGGGATACCCCACACCGATAAACTCATCTTT.

There are a few counts of this clone. The chain is built from TRDV1 and TRDJ1, with D uncertain. TCRdb is silent on the J gene; assignment here came from matching the DNA to germline. Trimming removed 1 base at V and 1 base at J, with 10 bases between. Germline CDR1 and CDR2: TSWWSYY and QGS. CDR3 length equals 15 residues. The CDR3 DNA reads TGTGCTCTTGGGGAACATGGTCGCTCCACCGATAAACTCATCTTT. Encoded protein: CALGEHGRSTDKLIF.

This clone appeared a few times. TCRdb shows a much larger clone's protein in place of this DNA's translation, and the two differ at residue 8, likely through a read error; the protein shown is translated from the DNA. V is TRDV1 and J is TRDJ1, with TRDD3 matching 12 bases. The J gene is absent in TCRdb and was assigned here via DNA matching to germline. CDR3 length: 23 residues. Trimming at V came to 5 bases and at J to 4 bases, leaving 29 bases not matched to a gene. CDR1 is TSWWSYY, CDR2 QGS, per germline. This chain's CDR3 is CALGSSSSIGLGAGGYVRDKLIF. Written as DNA, the CDR3 is TGTGCTCTTGGGTCTTCTTCCTCCATAGGGTTGGGGGCTGGGGGATACGTCCGCGATAAACTCATCTTT.

In its sample, this clone was seen a few times. The protein TCRdb gives is from a much larger clone and does not agree with this DNA's translation at residue 15, likely a read error; the protein shown here comes from the DNA. The V and J genes are TRDV2 and TRDJ1; D is unclear. The J gene was missing in TCRdb and was found by matching the end of the DNA to germline. This CDR3 contains 18 residues. In germline, CDR1 is GEAIGNYY, CDR2 EKD. CDR3 DNA sequence: TGTGCCTGTGACTCGATAGCCGGCTCAATGGGAAACACCGATAGACTCATCTTT. Residues: CACDSIAGSMGNTDRLIF.

Points on this clone: A single base is all that separates this from a far larger clone, so a read error is likely. The identical CDR3 is also encoded by other nucleotide sequences in the sample. The chain carries TRDV1 and TRDJ1; the match to TRDD3 covers 8 bases. The J gene is absent in TCRdb and was assigned here via DNA matching to germline. Trimming cost V 7 bases and J 9 bases; bases outside gene matches: 19. This CDR3 spans 16 amino acids. Germline CDR1 is TSWWSYY and CDR2 is QGS. CDR3 residues: CALAVPVTYWGSELIF. DNA for the CDR3: TGTGCTCTTGCTGTTCCTGTGACCTACTGGGGGTCCGAACTCATCTTT.

This clone was recorded a few times. TCRdb has a much larger clone's protein, which differs at residues 7 and 17 from the translation of this DNA, likely because of a read error; what is shown is the protein translated from the DNA. The chain recombines TRDV1 with TRDJ1, with 10 bases that match TRDD3. With 1 base clipped from V and 6 bases from J, the junction kept 26 bases outside the gene matches. The length of the CDR3 is 22 residues. Looked up from germline, CDR1 is TSWWSYY and CDR2 is QGS. The CDR3 DNA reads TGTGCTCTTGGGGAACCCCCATCCCTTCCTCTCCTTTACTGGGGGATCCCGTATAAACTCATCTTT. It specifies CALGEPPSLPLLYWGIPYKLIF.

In the case of this clone: The protein held in TCRdb is that of a much larger clone and does not match this DNA's translation at residue 19, likely because of a read error; the protein shown is translated from the DNA. J gene calling gave no result, while the V gene is TRDV2; TRDD3 was called by the table and not checked on the DNA. In germline, CDR1 is GEAIGNYY, CDR2 EKD. This CDR3 region has 21 residues. CDR3 DNA: TGTGCCTGTGACACGGTACTGGGGTCACCTCCTAGCTCCTGGGACACCCGACAGGTGTTTTTC. Its translation: CACDTVLGSPPSSWDTRQVFF.

With respect to this clone: The amino acid sequence in TCRdb belongs to a much larger clone and departs from this DNA's translation at residue 3, likely a sequencing read error; the sequence shown is translated from the DNA. The chain carries TRDV1 and TRDJ1, with TRDD2 matching 9 bases. The J gene is absent in TCRdb and was assigned here via DNA matching to germline. Germline assignment: CDR1 TSWWSYY and CDR2 QGS. CDR3 length: 16 residues. DNA of the CDR3: TGTGCTTTTGGGGGTTTCCTTCCTACGGCCAAGAAGAAACTCATCTTT. Its translation: CAFGGFLPTAKKKLIF.

This clone was seen more than once but under ten times. TCRdb attributes to this sequence the protein of a much larger clone, which differs from the DNA translation at residue 9; a read error is likely, and the protein displayed is translated from the DNA. V and J are TRDV1 and TRDJ1; D is possibly TRDD2 (5 bases). The CDR3 is 21 residues long. Germline V gene sequence: CDR1 TSWWSYY, CDR2 QGS. V shed 4 bases and J shed 0 bases, with 30 bases lying between them. CDR3 sequence reads: CALGVQGWPLLRTSYTDKLIF. In DNA form, the CDR3 reads TGTGCTCTTGGGGTTCAAGGGTGGCCCCTACTTCGTACTTCGTACACCGATAAACTCATCTTT.

Points on this clone: A far larger clone is a single base away, which makes a read error likely. The chain links TRDV1 to TRDJ1; 10 bases align to TRDD3. No J gene was available from TCRdb, and it was assigned here by a germline match of the DNA. The ends lost 2 bases at V and 8 bases at J; junction bases unmatched: 23. Germline V gene sequence: CDR1 TSWWSYY, CDR2 QGS. The CDR3 consists of 20 residues. The CDR3, as DNA: TGTGCTCTTGGGGAAGATACCTGCGGGACTGTGGGGGATACACCAACCAAACTCATCTTT. Its protein product is CALGEDTCGTVGDTPTKLIF.

This clone showed up many times. This sequence joins TRDV2 and TRDJ1, with a possible D match to TRDD3 (6 bases). There are 14 residues in the CDR3. Trimming removed 2 bases at V and 1 base at J, with 10 bases between. The germline CDR1 and CDR2 sequences are GEAIGNYY and EKD. CDR3 DNA: TGTGCCTGTGACAGTTGGGGGTCCACCGATAAACTCATCTTT. Protein: CACDSWGSTDKLIF.

With respect to this clone: A read error likely explains this, since a far larger clone differs by one base. The same CDR3 is also encoded by other DNA sequences in this sample. V usage is TRDV2 and J usage is TRDJ1; TRDD3 matches at 9 bases. The J gene, left out of TCRdb, was set here by checking the DNA against germline. The J segment lost 0 bases and the V segment lost 0 bases, leaving 22 bases of the junction unmatched. The CDR3 totals 22 residues. Germline V CDR1 and CDR2: GEAIGNYY, EKD. The CDR3 DNA sequence: TGTGCCTGTGACACCCCCGACAAAAGACCTTCCTCCTCTGGGGGATACACCGATAAACTCATCTTT. This encodes CACDTPDKRPSSSGGYTDKLIF.

This clone occurred a few times. The protein TCRdb lists belongs to a much larger clone and differs from this DNA's translation at residue 8, which points to a read error; the protein shown is made from the DNA. The rearrangement uses TRDV2 and TRDJ1, with unresolved D. Since TCRdb gives no J gene, matching the DNA to germline was used here to assign it. Trimming pared 0 bases from V and 8 bases from J, leaving 15 bases between. Germline values: CDR1 GEAIGNYY, CDR2 EKD. The CDR3 loop spans 14 amino acids. CDR3 bases: TGTGCCTGTGACACCGGAGGGTTCTCAGAGAAACTCATCTTT. It yields the protein CACDTGGFSEKLIF.

Comment on this clone: The protein in TCRdb stems from a much larger clone and differs at residue 17 from this DNA's translation, likely a read error; here the protein is translated from the DNA. V is TRDV3 and J is TRDJ1; the match to TRDD3 covers 9 bases. The length of the CDR3 is 21 residues. Per the germline V gene, CDR1 is TVYSNPD and CDR2 is GDNSRS (reference sequence). CDR3 nucleotides: TGTGCCTTCCCTGATACCCTACTGGGGGACCCAAATCACTCGTACACCGGTAAACTCATCTTT. It codes for CAFPDTLLGDPNHSYTGKLIF.